The clone carrying this T cell receptor beta chain has at least ten counts. The antigen is undetermined. This entry is derived from a study of CD8 T cells in ankylosing spondylitis. Findings of the study overall: Ankylosing spondylitis blood appeared to carry a characteristic TCR beta motif of roughly eight highly homologous variants. Reported data indicate significant enrichment of disease-linked clones within matched ankylosing spondylitis synovial fluid. Earlier reports found some motif variants in synovial fluid and blood in reactive arthritis.

Germline loops: CDR1 SGHAT, CDR2 FQNNGV. The CDR3 loop spans 15 amino acids. The V end lost 3 bases, the J end lost 5 bases, and 14 bases lay between the germline ends. For TCR beta, libraries came from quantitative 5'-RACE with molecular barcodes. MiXCR, applied by TCRdb to the 5' RACE reads, yields one record per CDR3 protein. The data hold hundreds of thousands of distinct CDR3 sequences, with 8.2% observed a single time. J is TRBJ2-1 and V is TRBV11-2; D might be TRBD2 (5 bases). The specimen was blood, either unsorted or a sorted T cell fraction (not recorded which). The sequence derives from a female donor with ankylosing spondylitis or in good health (not recorded which). The CDR3 here is CASSLTNQVDNEQFF. CDR3 nucleotides: TGTGCCAGCAGCTTGACTAATCAGGTTGACAATGAGCAGTTCTTC.